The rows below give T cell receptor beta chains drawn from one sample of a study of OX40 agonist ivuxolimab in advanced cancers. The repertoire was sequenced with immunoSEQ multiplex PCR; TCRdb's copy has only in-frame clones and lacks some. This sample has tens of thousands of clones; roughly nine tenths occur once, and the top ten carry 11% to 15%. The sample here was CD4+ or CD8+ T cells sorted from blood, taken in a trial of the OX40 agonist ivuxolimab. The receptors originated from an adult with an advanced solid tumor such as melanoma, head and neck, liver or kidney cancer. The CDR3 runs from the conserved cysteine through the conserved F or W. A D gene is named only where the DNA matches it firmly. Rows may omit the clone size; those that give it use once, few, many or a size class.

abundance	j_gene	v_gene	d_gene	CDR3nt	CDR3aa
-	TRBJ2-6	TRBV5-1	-	TGCGCCAGCAGCTTGCTAGCTGGGGCCAACGTCCTGACTTTC	CASSLLAGANVLTF
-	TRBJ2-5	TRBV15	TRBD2	TGTGCCACCAGCAGAAGTAGCGGGAGAGAAGAGACCCAGTACTTC	CATSRSSGREETQYF
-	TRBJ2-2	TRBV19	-	TGTGCCAGAGGGAAGCTGTTTTTT	CARGKLFF
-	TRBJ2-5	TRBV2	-	TGTGCCAGCACGGCAGTCCAAGAGACCCAGTACTTC	CASTAVQETQYF
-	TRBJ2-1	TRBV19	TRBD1	TGTGCCAGTAGTTTCGGTCGGGACAGGCGTGGAAATGAGCAGTTCTTC	CASSFGRDRRGNEQFF
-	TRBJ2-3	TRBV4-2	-	TGTGCCAGCAGCACCCGCCCTGGGGAAGATACGCAGTATTTT	CASSTRPGEDTQYF
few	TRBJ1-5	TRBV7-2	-	TGTGCCAGCAGCTTAGACAGGGTTGGCAATCAGCCCCAGCATTTT	CASSLDRVGNQPQHF
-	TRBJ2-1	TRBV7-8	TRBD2	TGTGCCAGCAGCTTAATGGGAGGGCCCTACAATGAGCAGTTCTTC	CASSLMGGPYNEQFF
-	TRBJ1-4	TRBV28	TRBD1	TGTGCCAGCTATGCAGGGGGCGATGAAAAACTGTTTTTT	CASYAGGDEKLFF
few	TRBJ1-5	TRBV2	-	TGTGCCAGCAGTGGCGGGACGGATAGCAATCAGCCCCAGCATTTT	CASSGGTDSNQPQHF
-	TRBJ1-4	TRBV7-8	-	TGTGCCAGCAGCTTAAAAACACGCCGGGGAGAAAAACTGTTTTTT	CASSLKTRRGEKLFF
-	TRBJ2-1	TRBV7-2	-	TGTGCCAGCAGCTTAGCCGGCAGCCCGGGGAATGAGCAGTTCTTC	CASSLAGSPGNEQFF
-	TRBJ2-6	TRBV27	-	TGTGCCAGCAAAATCTCTGGGGCCAACGTCCTGACTTTC	CASKISGANVLTF
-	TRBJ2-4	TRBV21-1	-	TGTGCCAGCAGCAATATACGAGGACAGGGCCTGACCAAAAACATTCAGTACTTC	CASSNIRGQGLTKNIQYF
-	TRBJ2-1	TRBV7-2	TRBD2	TGTGCCAGCAGCTTAGCTAGCGGGAACCCCCCCAATGAGCAGTTCTTC	CASSLASGNPPNEQFF
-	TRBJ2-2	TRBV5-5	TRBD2	TGTGCCAGCAGCTTGGCCCCAGTAAGGCGCGGGAGAGGAGACGGGGAGCTGTTTTTT	CASSLAPVRRGRGDGELFF
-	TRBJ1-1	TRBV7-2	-	TGTGCCAGCAGCTCAGGGACCGTGAACACTGAAGCTTTCTTT	CASSSGTVNTEAFF
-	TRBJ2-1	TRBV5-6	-	TGTGCCAGCAGGTGGGCGAGCTCCTACAATGAGCAGTTCTTC	CASRWASSYNEQFF
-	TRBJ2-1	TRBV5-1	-	TGCGCCAGCAGCTTGGGACTCGGCTCCTACAATGAGCAGTTCTTC	CASSLGLGSYNEQFF
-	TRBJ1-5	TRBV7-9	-	TGTGCCAGCAGCGCACTGAGCAATCAGCCCCAGCATTTT	CASSALSNQPQHF
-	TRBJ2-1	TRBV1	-	TGCACCAGCACCCGACTAGCGGGAGCCGACAATGAGCAGTTCTTC	CTSTRLAGADNEQFF
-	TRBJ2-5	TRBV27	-	TGTGCCAGCAGTCTAGGGACCAACTACCAAGAGACCCAGTACTTC	CASSLGTNYQETQYF